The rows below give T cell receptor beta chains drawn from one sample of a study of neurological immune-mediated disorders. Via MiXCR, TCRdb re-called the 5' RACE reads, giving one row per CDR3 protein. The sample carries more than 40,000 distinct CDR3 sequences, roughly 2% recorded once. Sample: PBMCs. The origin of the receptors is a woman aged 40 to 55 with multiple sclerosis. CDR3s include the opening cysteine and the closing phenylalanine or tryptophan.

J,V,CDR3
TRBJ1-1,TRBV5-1,CASSKPPGQLNTEAFF
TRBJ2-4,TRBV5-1,CASSPQGAKNIQYF
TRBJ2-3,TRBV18,CASSPAAGALNTDTQYF
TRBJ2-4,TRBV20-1,CSASRAAENIQYF
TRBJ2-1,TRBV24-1,CATSDFRSPGLAGPKQFF
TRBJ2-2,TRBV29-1,CSASPGSYTGELFF
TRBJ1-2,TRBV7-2,CASSLEALQGNYGYTF
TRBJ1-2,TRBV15,CATSRDLVQGYGYTF
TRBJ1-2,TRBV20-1,CSARWTGEDGYTF
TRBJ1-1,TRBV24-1,CATRSDKNTEAFF
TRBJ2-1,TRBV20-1,CSAQIIAGGYEYEQFF
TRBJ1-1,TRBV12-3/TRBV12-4,CASSFNRGGMGTEAFF
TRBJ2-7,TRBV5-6,CASSSEDRGQYEQYF
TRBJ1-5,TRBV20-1,CSAVQGAVQPQHF
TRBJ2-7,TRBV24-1,CATSEGDTYEQYF
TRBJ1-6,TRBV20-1,CSAKRGLDNSPLHF
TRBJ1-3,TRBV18,CASSPSGTGHGNTIYF
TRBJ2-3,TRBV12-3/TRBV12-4,CASSPPFGRTYSDTQYF
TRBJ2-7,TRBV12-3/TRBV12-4,CASRFNRDSYEQYF
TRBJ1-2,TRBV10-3,CAISERLTGTGGSEGYTF
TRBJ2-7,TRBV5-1,CASSAQVGAYEQYF
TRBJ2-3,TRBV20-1,CSAVGGRTDTQYF
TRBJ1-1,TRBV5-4,CASSFGEKNTEAFF
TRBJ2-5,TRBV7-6,CASSFEARGETQYF
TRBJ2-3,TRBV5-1,CASSQQGRNTDTQYF
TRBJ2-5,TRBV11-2,CASSLWPGETQYF
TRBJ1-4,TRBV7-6,CASSLDGQDNEKLFF
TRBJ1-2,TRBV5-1,CASSFNTGGDGYTF
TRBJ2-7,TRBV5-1,CASSPGQGNHEQYF
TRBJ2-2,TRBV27,CASSTRGRGNTGELFF
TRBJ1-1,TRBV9,CASSVRVGSEAFF
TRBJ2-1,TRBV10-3,CAISDPNGQTSGEQFF
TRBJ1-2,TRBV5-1,CASSLEAPYGYTF
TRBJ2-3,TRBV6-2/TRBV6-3,CASSDPTSGGTDTQYF
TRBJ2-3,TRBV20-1,CSAPGEGDTQYF
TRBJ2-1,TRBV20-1,CSAIRLAGGLEDEQFF
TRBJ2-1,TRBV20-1,CSARDSGGPLREQFF
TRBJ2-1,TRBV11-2,CASSPGLLYNEQFF
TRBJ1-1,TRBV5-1,CASSLERRSAEAFF
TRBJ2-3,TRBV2,CASSETNYATQYF
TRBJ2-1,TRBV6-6,CASNGQGILNEQFF
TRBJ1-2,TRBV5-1,CASSSLQRGYGYTF
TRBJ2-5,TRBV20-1,CSAPLGGRETQYF
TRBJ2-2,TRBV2,CATQRERFNTGELFF